This paragraph reports one TCR beta chain. Its antigen is still unknown. The entry originates in a study of CD8+CD57+ T cells in acquired aplastic anemia. Study-wide findings and caveats: Patients and controls had in common some 30 CD8+ CDR3 sequences.

Genomic DNA, the template, was used for profiling of the TCR beta VDJ and CDR3. TCRdb reanalysed the reads using MiXCR and keeps one entry per CDR3 protein. This sample carries approximately 70,000 distinct CDR3 sequences, 45% to 70% of them seen once, and the ten largest clones take 2% to 3%. The origin of this receptor is a human donor in good health, serving as a control. Sequences were obtained from sorted CD4+, CD8+, or CD8+CD57+ T cells (not recorded which) from PBMCs.

CDR3 residues: CSVATGSYEQYF. The CDR3 coding sequence is TGCAGCGTTGCAACAGGGTCCTACGAGCAGTACTTC. The chain employs TRBV29-1 and TRBJ2-7; the D gene is possibly TRBD1 (6 bases). V was pared by 4 bases and J by 1 base, with 8 bases between. Germline V lookup: CDR1 SQVTM, CDR2 ANQGSEA. CDR3 size: 12 residues.